The T cell receptor (beta chain) described here comes from a study of OX40 agonist ivuxolimab in advanced cancers. Looking at the study overall: Head and neck, renal cell, melanoma or hepatocellular carcinoma were the cancers that dose-escalation patients had. Three patients had partial responses: one hepatocellular carcinoma, two cutaneous melanoma. General study points: Partial responders receiving 0.1-3.0 mg/kg showed among the lowest clonal expansion.

Enrollment shut out patients with autoimmune disease history or systemic immunosuppression. TCRdb's table, derived via immunoSEQ multiplex PCR, lists solely in-frame clones and lacks some. The sample contains 37,000 or so clones, around 80% of which appear only once. About this clone: The antigen remains undetermined.

The starting material was CD4+ or CD8+ T cells sorted from blood, obtained in a trial of the OX40 agonist ivuxolimab. The TCR originated in an adult with an advanced solid tumor such as melanoma, head and neck, liver or kidney cancer.

This CDR3 is CASSQAFGLFLPGELFF. CDR3 bases: TGTGCCAGCAGCCAAGCCTTTGGGCTATTTCTCCCCGGGGAGCTGTTTTTT. The chain recombines TRBV14 with TRBJ2-2; D gene uncertain. Germline lookup yields CDR1 SGHDN and CDR2 FVKESK. Trimming cost V 1 base and J 6 bases, with 18 bases left between them. This CDR3 is 17 amino acids long.